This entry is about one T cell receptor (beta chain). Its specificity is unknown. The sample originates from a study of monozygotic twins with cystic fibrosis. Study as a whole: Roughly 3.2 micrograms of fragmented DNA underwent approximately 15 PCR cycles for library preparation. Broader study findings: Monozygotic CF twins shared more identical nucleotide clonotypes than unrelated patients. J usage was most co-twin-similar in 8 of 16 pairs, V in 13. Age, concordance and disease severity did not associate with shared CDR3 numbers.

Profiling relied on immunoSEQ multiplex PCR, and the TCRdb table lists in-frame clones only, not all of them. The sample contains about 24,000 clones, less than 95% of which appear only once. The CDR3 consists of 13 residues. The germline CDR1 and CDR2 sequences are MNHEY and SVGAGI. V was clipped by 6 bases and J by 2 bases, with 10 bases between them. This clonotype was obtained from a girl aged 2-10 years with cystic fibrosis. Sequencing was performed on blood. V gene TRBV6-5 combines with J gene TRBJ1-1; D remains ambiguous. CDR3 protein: CASRMTGNTEAFF. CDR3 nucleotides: TGTGCCAGCAGGATGACTGGTAACACTGAAGCTTTCTTT.